The clone carrying this TCR beta chain was recorded at least ten times. One entry per CDR3 protein, called by TCRdb with MiXCR from the PCR reads. This table has about 630,000 distinct CDR3 sequences, roughly 23% appearing once. V lost 2 bases and J 5 bases, leaving 10 bases between the germline ends. The CDR3 length is 12 residues. Germline loops: CDR1 GTSNPN, CDR2 SVGIG (reference sequence). This sample was included in a study of molecular identifiers for immune sequencing clone quantification. The chain uses TRBV30 and TRBJ2-7; D remains ambiguous. Sequences were obtained from naive CD8+ T cells from blood, with Jurkat cell RNA spiked in. As for subset: FACS-sorted CD8+CD4-CCR7+CD45RA+ naive T cells. The sequence derives from a human donor in good health. Some libraries in this study had Jurkat cell RNA spiked in. The DNA for the CDR3 is TGTGCCTGGAGTTCAACATCCAACGAGCAGTACTTC. Translating it yields CAWSSTSNEQYF. Together with reference TRBV30 and TRBJ2-7, the CDR3 gives the full variable domain: SQTIHQWPATLVQPVGSPLSLECTVEGTSNPNLYWYRQAAGRGLQLLFYSVGIGQISSEVPQNLSASRPQDRQFILSSKKLLLSDSGFYLCAWSSTSNEQYFGPGTRLTVT.